The 22 T cell receptor beta chains listed next were all sequenced from one sample in a study of blood T cell repertoires in COVID-19. Method: immunoSEQ multiplex PCR; TCRdb's copy keeps in-frame clones and lacks some. There are fewer than 250,000 clones in the sample; 70% to 90% occur only once, and approximately 8.1% lies in the top ten. What was sequenced was peripheral blood. The source is a woman between 45 and 60 years old with active or convalescent COVID-19.

The chain employs TRBV19 and TRBJ1-2; D is possibly TRBD1 (5 bases). The CDR3 covers 15 residues. Germline values: CDR1 LNHDA, CDR2 SQIVND (reference sequence). The germline V and J ends were trimmed by 5 bases and 7 bases, with 20 bases remaining between them. CDR3 sequence (DNA): TGTGCCAGTAGTCTAGGCAGGGAAGGATCGGGTGGCTACACCTTC. This sequence encodes CASSLGREGSGGYTF. Filled out from reference TRBV19 and TRBJ1-2, the complete variable domain reads DGGITQSPKYLFRKEGQNVTLSCEQNLNHDAMYWYRQDPGQGLRLIYYSQIVNDFQKGDIAEGYSVSREKKESFPLTVTSAQKNPTAFYLCASSLGREGSGGYTFGSGTRLTVV.

J is TRBJ2-7 and V is TRBV24-1; D remains ambiguous. V was pared by 3 bases and J by 6 bases, with 20 bases between. The CDR3 contains 16 residues. CDR1 KGHDR and CDR2 SFDVKD come from the germline V gene. Written as DNA, the CDR3 is TGTGCCACCAGTGATATCTCCACCCCAGACGCAGGCGAGCAGTACGTC. This gives the protein CATSDISTPDAGEQYV.

The rearrangement joins TRBV19 to TRBJ1-2; 8 bases match TRBD1. Germline V gene data show CDR1 as LNHDA and CDR2 as SQIVND (reference sequence). The CDR3 runs to 13 residues. Trimming at V came to 5 bases and at J to 8 bases, leaving 7 bases not matched to a gene. CDR3 loop: CASSPDRVNGYTF. The CDR3 nucleotides read TGTGCCAGTAGTCCGGACAGGGTGAACGGCTACACCTTC.

The chain has TRBV7-2 and TRBJ1-5; 8 bases are a match to TRBD1. The V and J ends lost 5 bases and 7 bases, in that order; junction bases with no gene match: 10. The CDR3 loop spans 15 amino acids. CDR1 SGHTA and CDR2 FQGNSA come from the germline V gene. The CDR3: CASSPGQGKGQPQHF. In DNA, the CDR3 is TGTGCCAGCAGCCCCGGACAGGGAAAAGGACAGCCCCAGCATTTT.

The V and J genes are TRBV7-9 and TRBJ2-5; perhaps TRBD2 as D (5 bases). V gave up 6 bases and J gave up 2 bases, with 10 bases separating them. CDR3 size: 13 residues. Germline V gene sequence: CDR1 SEHNR, CDR2 FQNEAQ (reference sequence). In DNA, the CDR3 is TGTGCCAGCAGTCGGGATTTACAAGAGACCCAGTACTTC. This sequence encodes CASSRDLQETQYF.

Comments on this clone: An end of the junction differs from the germline gene, which may be a read error. The rearrangement joins TRBV2 to TRBJ2-1; 12 nucleotides align to TRBD1. This CDR3 is 17 amino acids long. In germline, CDR1 is SNHLY, CDR2 FYNNEI. CDR3 residues: CASSEGGTGGSYNEQFF. The CDR3, as DNA: TGTGCCAGCAGCGAAGGTGGGACAGGGGGCAGCTACAATGAGCAGTTCTTC.

The rearrangement joins TRBV27 to TRBJ1-1; 8 bases map to TRBD1. V trimming: 0 bases; J trimming: 5 bases; junction bases outside the gene matches: 5. The CDR3 has 15 residues. Germline assignment: CDR1 MNHEY and CDR2 SMNVEV (reference sequence). The CDR3 loop is CASSLSTGAGTEAFF. In DNA form, the CDR3 reads TGTGCCAGCAGTTTATCGACAGGGGCGGGGACTGAAGCTTTCTTT.

This clone has a single count. The V gene is TRBV7-9, the J gene TRBJ2-7, with 7 bases identical to TRBD1. CDR1 is SEHNR and CDR2 is FQNEAQ in the germline V gene (reference sequence). V shed 4 bases and J 4 bases; nucleotides not matched to a gene: 10. The CDR3 covers 15 residues. As DNA, the CDR3 is TGTGCCAGCAGCTCCGACAGGGAGCTAAAATACGAGCAGTACGTC. Translation gives CASSSDRELKYEQYV.

This chain links TRBV5-1 with TRBJ2-5, with 8 bases identical to TRBD1. CDR1 is SGHRS and CDR2 is YFSETQ in the germline V gene. Trimming cost V 0 bases and J 4 bases; bases outside gene matches: 5. This CDR3 comprises 15 residues. CDR3 protein: CASSLGTGGGETQYF. DNA of the CDR3: TGCGCCAGCAGCTTGGGAACAGGGGGTGGAGAGACCCAGTACTTC.

This clone was counted only a few times. The chain recombines TRBV5-1 with TRBJ1-1; D remains unclear. The CDR3 runs 14 residues. V was pared by 0 bases and J by 0 bases, with 6 bases between. The germline CDR1 and CDR2 sequences are SGHRS and YFSETQ. The CDR3, as DNA: TGCGCCAGCAGCTTGGGAGGATTGAACACTGAAGCTTTCTTT. Its translation is CASSLGGLNTEAFF.

CDR3 in amino acids: CASSPTGDNTEAFF. The DNA of the CDR3 is TGCGCCAGCAGCCCAACCGGGGATAACACTGAAGCTTTCTTT. This chain joins TRBV5-1 and TRBJ1-1; no clear D. V lost 4 bases to trimming and J lost 2 bases, with 12 bases between them. Germline assignment: CDR1 SGHRS and CDR2 YFSETQ. The CDR3 spans 14 residues.

The CDR3 reads CASMRVGATNEKLFF. The CDR3 nucleotides read TGTGCCAGCATGAGGGTCGGGGCAACTAATGAAAAACTGTTTTTT. The V gene is TRBV19, the J gene TRBJ1-4; D is uncertain. The CDR3 contains 15 residues. The V and J ends lost 9 bases and 0 bases respectively, with 14 bases between them. Germline CDR1 and CDR2: LNHDA and SQIVND (reference sequence).

J is TRBJ2-5 and V is TRBV28, with TRBD1 as a possible D gene (6 bases). CDR3 size: 17 residues. Germline CDR1 and CDR2: MDHEN and SYDVKM. V was cut by 2 bases and J by 5 bases, with 21 bases left in between. The CDR3: CASSLTTPGTRGETQYF. The CDR3, as DNA: TGTGCCAGCAGTTTAACCACGCCAGGGACAAGGGGGGAGACCCAGTACTTC.

This rearrangement joins TRBV20-1 to TRBJ2-3; TRBD2 aligns across 10 bases. The junction had 3 bases not matched to a gene; V was cut back by 3 bases and J by 6 bases. CDR1 DFQATT and CDR2 SNEGSKA come from the germline V gene (reference sequence). The CDR3 consists of 13 residues. The CDR3 loop reads CSASLAGADTQYF. The CDR3 nucleotides read TGCAGTGCTAGTCTAGCGGGGGCCGATACGCAGTATTTT.

The genes are TRBV2 and TRBJ1-2; a weak D match, TRBD1 (5 bases). Germline CDR1 is SNHLY and CDR2 is FYNNEI. Trimming took 2 bases from V and 8 from J, leaving 12 bases between them. The CDR3 totals 13 residues. The CDR3 nucleotides read TGTGCCAGCAGTGAATCTCAAAGGGGCGGCTACACCTTC. Residues: CASSESQRGGYTF.

The chain employs TRBV11-3 and TRBJ2-1; 15 nucleotides match TRBD2. Trimming removed 5 bases from V and 7 bases from J; junction bases left unmatched: 9. This CDR3 spans 17 amino acids. Germline V CDR1 and CDR2: SGHNT, YENEEA. CDR3 residues: CASSPRTSGRARNEQFF. The CDR3 coding sequence is TGTGCCAGCAGCCCCCGGACTAGCGGGAGGGCCAGGAATGAGCAGTTCTTC.

The CDR3 reads CATLGGSSYNEQFF. The CDR3 DNA is TGTGCCACCCTGGGGGGGAGCTCCTACAATGAGCAGTTCTTC. The gene calls are TRBV27 and TRBJ2-1; 7 bases line up with TRBD2. Germline V gene data show CDR1 as MNHEY and CDR2 as SMNVEV (reference sequence). The V segment lost 10 bases and the J segment 0 bases; nucleotides outside the gene matches: 6. The CDR3 sequence is 14 residues long.

J is TRBJ2-7 and V is TRBV6-5, with a tentative D call TRBD2 (5 bases). Germline V gives CDR1 MNHEY, CDR2 SVGAGI. The CDR3 is 13 amino acids. V gave up 8 bases and J gave up 6 bases, with 17 bases separating them. In DNA, the CDR3 is TGTGCCAGCTTACGTAGCGTACTATCCGAGCAGTACTTC. Protein: CASLRSVLSEQYF.

The J gene is TRBJ2-5, the V gene TRBV3-1 (or the pseudogene TRBV3-2), with TRBD2 matching over 7 bases. Trimming at V came to 3 bases and at J to 1 base, leaving 5 bases not matched to a gene. The germline gives CDR1 LGHDT, CDR2 YNNKEL (reference sequence). The CDR3 runs to 15 residues. In DNA, the CDR3 is TGTGCCAGCAGCCAGTCGGCTAGCGGCCAAGAGACCCAGTACTTC. It yields the protein CASSQSASGQETQYF.

This chain links TRBV5-8 with TRBJ1-6, with D tentatively TRBD1 (6 bases). This CDR3 contains 18 residues. Germline V gene lookup returns CDR1 SGHTS and CDR2 YDEGEE. The V gene lost 4 bases and the J gene lost 1 base, with 18 bases spanning the gap. CDR3 nucleotides: TGTGCCAGCAGCCAATTGAGGGGAGGGGGGTCCTATAATTCACCCCTCCACTTT. This sequence encodes CASSQLRGGGSYNSPLHF.

The J gene is TRBJ2-3, the V gene TRBV5-1, with 7 bases that match TRBD1. The CDR3 length is 14 residues. The germline V gene has CDR1 SGHRS and CDR2 YFSETQ. The trim removed 2 bases at V and 5 bases at J, leaving 5 bases unmatched. CDR3 loop: CASSLQGNVDTQYF. CDR3 bases: TGCGCCAGCAGCTTACAGGGGAATGTAGATACGCAGTATTTT.

The rearrangement joins TRBV11-2 to TRBJ1-2; 11 positions match TRBD1. V shed 5 bases and J 4 bases; nucleotides not matched to a gene: 9. The CDR3 has 16 residues. Germline V CDR1 and CDR2: SGHAT, FQNNGV. The CDR3 nucleotides read TGTGCCAGCAGCCCGGCCGGGACAGGGGGACCCTATGGCTACACCTTC. Its protein product is CASSPAGTGGPYGYTF.